A single sample is the source of the 32 T cell receptor beta chains below, sequenced in a study of spatial heterogeneity in lung cancer. Findings of the study overall: Expanded alpha and beta TCR counts within tumors tracked tumor mutation counts.

These receptors lack a known antigen. TCRdb independently ran MiXCR on the 5' RACE reads; one entry per CDR3 protein. The sample lists approximately 1,100 distinct CDR3 sequences, roughly 22% occurring once. Sample time point: sample taken at primary tumor resection. The source material was lung tumor tissue, sampled at surgery. The origin of the receptors is a male donor with early-stage non-small cell lung cancer.

The chain has TRBV27 and TRBJ2-6; 8 bases map to TRBD2. Germline CDR1 is MNHEY and CDR2 is SMNVEV (reference sequence). The J segment lost 0 bases and the V segment lost 8 bases, leaving 9 bases of the junction unmatched. The CDR3 consists of 17 residues. The CDR3 DNA follows: TGTGCCAGCCAGTTCCAGCGGGGGAGCTCTGGGGCCAACGTCCTGACTTTC. Translated, it gives CASQFQRGSSGANVLTF. Combining the CDR3 with reference TRBV27 and TRBJ2-6 gives the whole variable domain EAQVTQNPRYLITVTGKKLTVTCSQNMNHEYMSWYRQDPGLGLRQIYYSMNVEVTDKGDVPEGYKVSRKEKRNFPLILESPSPNQTSLYFCASQFQRGSSGANVLTFGAGSRLTVL.

This clonotype occurred a few times. The V gene is TRBV6-5, the J gene TRBJ1-2; D unclear. CDR1 MNHEY and CDR2 SVGAGI come from the germline V gene. The CDR3 consists of 15 residues. V lost 3 bases to trimming and J lost 4 bases, with 15 bases between them. Here the CDR3 reads CASSYWPESSYGYTF. Written as DNA, the CDR3 is TGTGCCAGCAGTTATTGGCCGGAGTCCTCCTATGGCTACACCTTC.

The chain couples TRBV2 to TRBJ1-1; D might be TRBD1 (5 bases). V lost 8 bases, J lost 4 bases, and 14 bases lay in between. CDR1 is SNHLY and CDR2 is FYNNEI in the germline V gene. The CDR3 totals 13 residues. The CDR3 is CASGDGRATEAFF. Written as DNA, the CDR3 is TGTGCCAGCGGGGACGGACGCGCCACTGAAGCTTTCTTT.

The J gene is TRBJ2-5, the V gene TRBV7-3, with a tentative D call TRBD2 (7 bases). V was pared by 5 bases and J by 2 bases, with 15 bases between. This CDR3 is 15 amino acids long. Per the germline V gene, CDR1 is SGHTA and CDR2 is FQGTGA. The DNA of the CDR3 is TGTGCCAGCAGCCCTAAGGGGGGGCGGCAAGAGACCCAGTACTTC. Protein sequence: CASSPKGGRQETQYF.

This clonotype is large (0.1 to 1%) in the sample. V and J are TRBV20-1 and TRBJ2-3, with 11 bases that match TRBD1. The trim removed 3 bases at V and 6 bases at J, leaving 8 bases unmatched. The germline V gene encodes CDR1 DFQATT and CDR2 SNEGSKA (reference sequence). CDR3 length: 15 residues. The CDR3 sequence is CSASTRDRGKDTQYF. The CDR3 coding sequence is TGCAGTGCTAGCACCCGGGACAGGGGGAAGGATACGCAGTATTTT.

Relative to its sample, this clonotype is large (0.1 to 1%). The chain couples TRBV4-3 to TRBJ1-5; TRBD1 matches 7 bases. Germline CDR1 is LGHNA and CDR2 is YSLEER. The CDR3 has 20 residues. V shed 0 bases, J shed 3 bases, and the junction held 17 bases outside the gene matches. The DNA of the CDR3 is TGCGCCAGCAGCCAAGAGTACGGGGGACAGTTACAGGCGACCAATCAGCCCCAGCATTTT. As protein: CASSQEYGGQLQATNQPQHF.

The CDR3 reads CASSPRRGQYF. CDR3 sequence (DNA): TGTGCCAGCAGCCCCCGACGCGGCCAGTACTTC. The rearrangement links TRBV28 to TRBJ2-5; D call uncertain. V was trimmed by 6 bases and J by 10 bases, leaving 12 bases between them. The germline gives CDR1 MDHEN, CDR2 SYDVKM. The CDR3 is 11 amino acids.

The rearrangement joins TRBV5-6 to TRBJ1-2; TRBD1 is a possible D gene (6 bases). CDR1 is SGHDT, CDR2 YYEEEE, per germline. The ends were cut back, 7 bases at V and 4 bases at J, with 17 bases in the middle. The CDR3 length is 14 residues. This CDR3 reads CASVGQQRGYGYTF. In nucleotides, the CDR3 is TGTGCCAGCGTCGGACAGCAGAGGGGCTATGGCTACACCTTC.

This clonotype counts as large. J is TRBJ2-1 and V is TRBV11-2; maybe TRBD2 (6 bases). The germline CDR1 and CDR2 sequences are SGHAT and FQNNGV. The CDR3 extends over 14 amino acids. The V and J ends lost 3 bases and 2 bases respectively, with 8 bases between them. CDR3 nucleotides: TGTGCCAGCAGCTTGTCGGGGGCCTACAATGAGCAGTTCTTC. It is translated as CASSLSGAYNEQFF.

By sample fraction, this clonotype is large (0.1 to 1%). CDR3 residues: CSVEDWAQQYF. CDR3 sequence (DNA): TGCAGCGTTGAAGATTGGGCTCAGCAGTACTTC. The chain recombines TRBV29-1 with TRBJ2-7; D is unclear. This CDR3 is built from 11 residues. Germline V lookup: CDR1 SQVTM, CDR2 ANQGSEA. Trimming took 0 bases from V and 8 from J, leaving 8 bases between them.

The V call is TRBV5-5, the J call TRBJ1-6, with D unclear. V was pared by 0 bases and J by 8 bases, with 9 bases between. The V gene's germline CDR1 is SGHKS and CDR2 YYEKEE (reference sequence). The CDR3 is 14 amino acids. CDR3 sequence (DNA): TGTGCCAGCAGCTTGGAAGGGTACGATTCACCCCTCCACTTT. Translation gives CASSLEGYDSPLHF.

The chain carries TRBV7-9 and TRBJ2-2; 7 bases agree with TRBD1. This CDR3 has 14 residues. CDR1 and CDR2 from the germline V gene are SEHNR and FQNEAQ (reference sequence). The V segment lost 4 bases and the J segment 7 bases; nucleotides outside the gene matches: 6. The CDR3, as DNA: TGTGCCAGCAGCTGGACAGGAGAGGGCGGGGAGCTGTTTTTT. This gives the protein CASSWTGEGGELFF.

This clonotype is termed large. This chain joins TRBV7-8 and TRBJ2-7; 9 bases map to TRBD2. Per the germline V gene, CDR1 is SGHVS and CDR2 is FQNEAQ. V was pared by 3 bases and J by 6 bases, with 9 bases of the junction left unmatched. CDR3 length equals 15 residues. CDR3 bases: TGTGCCAGCAGCTTGGATGGCGGGGGGGCTCGCGAGCAGTACTTC. Translated: CASSLDGGGAREQYF.

The chain joins TRBV11-2 to TRBJ2-5; TRBD1 is a possible D gene (5 bases). This CDR3 contains 15 residues. CDR1 is SGHAT and CDR2 is FQNNGV in the germline V gene. V lost 0 bases to trimming and J lost 5 bases, with 13 bases between them. CDR3 DNA sequence: TGTGCCAGCAGCTTAGAGGGCAGGCCAGGGGAGACCCAGTACTTC. It is translated as CASSLEGRPGETQYF.

The rearrangement links TRBV27 to TRBJ1-4; TRBD1 agrees at 7 bases. This CDR3 is built from 15 residues. The germline gives CDR1 MNHEY, CDR2 SMNVEV (reference sequence). After removal of 6 bases from V and 0 bases from J, the junction contained 4 bases not matched to a gene. The CDR3 reads CASRITGATNEKLFF. The CDR3 DNA is TGTGCCAGCAGAATAACAGGGGCAACTAATGAAAAACTGTTTTTT.

This clonotype is labeled as medium-sized. The chain links TRBV19 to TRBJ1-2; possibly TRBD1 for D (6 bases). This CDR3 spans 14 amino acids. Germline loops: CDR1 LNHDA, CDR2 SQIVND (reference sequence). Trimming took 3 bases from V and 2 from J, leaving 10 bases between them. CDR3 amino acids: CASSMPTGNYGYTF. CDR3 nucleotides: TGTGCCAGTAGTATGCCTACAGGGAACTATGGCTACACCTTC. Combining the CDR3 with reference TRBV19 and TRBJ1-2 gives the whole variable domain DGGITQSPKYLFRKEGQNVTLSCEQNLNHDAMYWYRQDPGQGLRLIYYSQIVNDFQKGDIAEGYSVSREKKESFPLTVTSAQKNPTAFYLCASSMPTGNYGYTFGSGTRLTVV.

This clonotype was counted once. Given a much more abundant clone one base away, this may be a read error. This chain joins TRBV29-1 and TRBJ1-6; D gene unclear. CDR1 and CDR2 from the germline V gene are SQVTM and ANQGSEA. CDR3 length: 12 residues. The CDR3 DNA reads TGCAGCACATGTTCCCATAAATCACCCCTCCACTTT. Its protein is CSTCSHKSPLHF.

This clonotype was counted only a few times. The chain uses TRBV11-2 and TRBJ2-7, with D perhaps matching TRBD1 (5 bases). Germline CDR1 reads SGHAT; CDR2 reads FQNNGV. Deletions cut 3 bases from V and 6 bases from J, with 18 bases between. The CDR3 contains 15 residues. The CDR3 DNA sequence: TGTGCCAGCAGCTTTACCCCAGGGTCCCCCTTCGAGCAGTACTTC. Translation: CASSFTPGSPFEQYF.

This clonotype is classed as large (0.1 to 1%). The J gene is TRBJ2-3, the V gene TRBV11-2; TRBD2 agrees at 7 bases. CDR3 length equals 16 residues. The germline CDR1 and CDR2 sequences are SGHAT and FQNNGV. The V segment lost 5 bases and the J segment 2 bases; nucleotides outside the gene matches: 10. The CDR3 reads CASSPTRTRNTDTQYF. For the CDR3, the DNA is TGTGCCAGCAGCCCTACCCGGACTAGAAACACAGATACGCAGTATTTT. The full variable domain, its missing parts supplied by reference TRBV11-2 and TRBJ2-3, is EAGVAQSPRYKIIEKRQSVAFWCNPISGHATLYWYQQILGQGPKLLIQFQNNGVVDDSQLPKDRFSAERLKGVDSTLKIQPAKLEDSAVYLCASSPTRTRNTDTQYFGPGTRLTVL.

In its sample, this clonotype was seen a few times. The chain links TRBV28 to TRBJ2-1, with a weak D call TRBD2 (6 bases). The germline gives CDR1 MDHEN, CDR2 SYDVKM. V dropped 6 bases and J dropped 1 base, with 16 bases sitting between them. The CDR3 loop spans 16 amino acids. CDR3 sequence reads: CASSQDWGRSYNEQFF. The CDR3 region has the DNA TGTGCCAGCAGCCAGGATTGGGGGAGGTCCTACAATGAGCAGTTCTTC.

For this clonotype: One end of the junction fails to match germline, which may point to a read error. The V and J genes are TRBV19 and TRBJ1-1; D not resolved. CDR1 is LNHDA, CDR2 SQIVND, per germline (reference sequence). The CDR3 runs to 13 residues. CDR3 region: CASSRGGGTEVFF. CDR3 sequence (DNA): TGTGCCAGTAGTAGGGGAGGCGGCACTGAAGTTTTCTTT.

This clonotype is categorized as medium-sized. The gene calls are TRBV20-1 and TRBJ2-5, with 10 bases fitting TRBD2. J was trimmed by 5 bases and V by 7 bases; bases with no gene match: 13. This CDR3 is built from 15 residues. Germline assignment: CDR1 DFQATT and CDR2 SNEGSKA (reference sequence). CDR3 DNA sequence: TGCAGTGTCCGTAACCGAGCGGGGGGGACGGAGACCCAGTACTTC. Amino acids: CSVRNRAGGTETQYF.

This clonotype is termed large. This chain connects TRBV19 to TRBJ2-1, with D tentatively TRBD1 (6 bases). The germline V gene encodes CDR1 LNHDA and CDR2 SQIVND (reference sequence). The CDR3 is 13 amino acids. V lost 6 bases, J lost 3 bases, and 9 bases lay in between. CDR3 region: CASRWDIYNEQFF. Written as DNA, the CDR3 is TGTGCCAGTAGATGGGACATCTACAATGAGCAGTTCTTC.

This clonotype is labeled large. V and J are TRBV4-1 and TRBJ1-6, with 7 bases fitting TRBD1. Germline CDR1 MGHRA, CDR2 YSYEKL. With 5 bases clipped from V and 6 bases from J, the junction kept 4 bases outside the gene matches. The CDR3 sequence is 14 residues long. The CDR3 sequence: CASSRGQPNSPLHF. The CDR3 DNA sequence: TGCGCCAGCAGCAGGGGGCAACCTAATTCACCCCTCCACTTT.

This clonotype was found a few times. The chain recombines TRBV2 with TRBJ2-2; 12 nucleotides match TRBD2. The J segment lost 5 bases and the V segment lost 9 bases, leaving 4 bases of the junction unmatched. Germline CDR1 reads SNHLY; CDR2 reads FYNNEI. CDR3 length equals 14 residues. CDR3 sequence: CASTSGGRTGELFF. The CDR3 DNA is TGTGCCAGTACTAGCGGGGGGAGGACCGGGGAGCTGTTTTTT.

Within the sample, this clonotype is large. This chain links TRBV19 with TRBJ2-5, with 7 bases lining up with TRBD1. J gave up 2 bases and V 5 bases, and 2 bases lay outside the gene matches. The CDR3 runs 13 residues. CDR1 is LNHDA and CDR2 is SQIVND in the germline V gene (reference sequence). The CDR3, as DNA: TGTGCCAGTAGTGGACAGGTGCAAGAGACCCAGTACTTC. Amino acids: CASSGQVQETQYF.

This chain uses TRBV7-2 with TRBJ2-7, with 13 bases lining up with TRBD2. The CDR3 spans 14 residues. The V and J ends lost 4 bases and 7 bases, in that order; junction bases with no gene match: 4. Germline-derived CDR1 and CDR2 are SGHTA and FQGNSA. CDR3 sequence: CASSYGTSGMEQYF. In nucleotides, the CDR3 is TGTGCCAGCAGCTACGGGACTAGCGGGATGGAGCAGTACTTC.

The V and J genes are TRBV28 and TRBJ2-3; 11 bases are shared with TRBD1. Germline V gene data show CDR1 as MDHEN and CDR2 as SYDVKM. The trim removed 3 bases at V and 4 bases at J, leaving 6 bases unmatched. The CDR3 loop spans 16 amino acids. In DNA form, the CDR3 reads TGTGCCAGCAGTTTGCCCTGGACAGGGGGCCCAGATACGCAGTATTTT. It is translated as CASSLPWTGGPDTQYF.

This clonotype counts as large. The chain joins TRBV11-2 to TRBJ1-4; D is unresolved. V gave up 5 bases and J gave up 0 bases, with 10 bases separating them. The CDR3 is 15 amino acids. CDR1 and CDR2 from the germline V gene are SGHAT and FQNNGV. Written as DNA, the CDR3 is TGTGCCAGCAGCCCCCTCCAGGCAACTAATGAAAAACTGTTTTTT. Encoded protein: CASSPLQATNEKLFF.

This clonotype was seen a few times. The J gene is TRBJ2-2, the V gene TRBV9; D gene uncertain. Trimming pared 6 bases from V and 1 base from J, leaving 4 bases between. The length of the CDR3 is 12 residues. CDR1 is SGDLS, CDR2 YYNGEE, per germline. CDR3 bases: TGTGCCAGCACCGAGAACACCGGGGAGCTGTTTTTT. This sequence encodes CASTENTGELFF.

This clonotype qualifies as medium-sized. The chain uses TRBV29-1 and TRBJ2-7; either TRBD1 or TRBD2 may fit D (5 bases each). The CDR3 runs to 12 residues. CDR1 and CDR2 (germline): SQVTM, ANQGSEA. V was cut by 4 bases and J by 2 bases, with 9 bases left in between. In nucleotides, the CDR3 is TGCAGCGTTGGGGGACCCACCTACGAGCAGTACTTC. Translating it yields CSVGGPTYEQYF.

This clonotype is medium-sized (0.01 to 0.1%). The chain is built from TRBV3-1 and TRBJ2-7; unclear D gene. The CDR3 has 12 amino acids. Germline V gives CDR1 LGHDT, CDR2 YNNKEL (reference sequence). V was shortened by 0 bases and J by 5 bases, with 5 bases between the two germline ends. CDR3: CASSQDHDEQYF. The CDR3 nucleotides are TGTGCCAGCAGCCAAGATCACGACGAGCAGTACTTC.